Presented here are 23 T cell receptor beta chains from one specimen sequenced in a study of shared clonotypes between healthy human individuals. The repertoire was sequenced with immunoSEQ multiplex PCR; TCRdb's copy has only in-frame clones and lacks some. Of 900,000 to 1,200,000 clones listed, about 80% were seen once; the top ten hold roughly 0.55%. Sequencing used memory CD4+ T cells from PBMCs. Subset reported: CD45RA-negative fraction. The origin of the receptors is a man between 18 and 29 years old in good health. Some clones in this sample may be carry-over from other donors' samples.

The J gene is TRBJ2-5, the V gene TRBV5-1; 11 bases are a match to TRBD2. The CDR3 extends over 18 amino acids. Germline loops: CDR1 SGHRS, CDR2 YFSETQ. The V gene end was trimmed by 3 bases and the J gene end by 1 base; junction bases not matched to a gene: 11. As DNA, the CDR3 is TGCGCCAGCAGCTCCATTAAGACTAGCGGGATACTCCAAGAGACCCAGTACTTC. Protein: CASSSIKTSGILQETQYF.

The gene calls are TRBV28 and TRBJ2-4; D possibly corresponds to TRBD1 (6 bases). Germline CDR1 reads MDHEN; CDR2 reads SYDVKM. Trimming pared 3 bases from V and 7 bases from J, leaving 16 bases between. The CDR3 is 15 residues long. In DNA form, the CDR3 reads TGTGCCAGCAGTTTTCGACGGGTGGGGGCGAACATTCAGTACTTC. Protein product: CASSFRRVGANIQYF.

CDR3 amino acids: CASSLQSSPNTGELFF. DNA of the CDR3: TGTGCCAGCAGCTTACAGTCTAGCCCGAACACCGGGGAGCTGTTTTTT. The gene calls are TRBV7-3 and TRBJ2-2; weak D call: TRBD2 (5 bases). This CDR3 is 16 amino acids long. With 2 bases removed from V and 0 bases from J, the gap between germline ends came to 10 bases. The V gene's germline CDR1 is SGHTA and CDR2 FQGTGA.

The chain employs TRBV7-2 and TRBJ1-3; no definite D call. The CDR3 is 14 amino acids. From germline, CDR1 is SGHTA and CDR2 FQGNSA. Trimming pared 5 bases from V and 6 bases from J, leaving 14 bases between. CDR3 region: CASSAAPAINTIYF. The CDR3 DNA reads TGTGCCAGCAGCGCGGCACCGGCGATAAACACCATATATTTT.

The V and J genes are TRBV9 and TRBJ2-3; the D gene is possibly TRBD2 (6 bases). CDR1 is SGDLS and CDR2 is YYNGEE in the germline V gene. Trimming left V 0 bases short and J 5 bases short, with 13 bases between. This CDR3 spans 15 amino acids. The CDR3 loop reads CASSVGASERDTQYF. As DNA, the CDR3 is TGTGCCAGCAGCGTAGGGGCTAGCGAGAGAGATACGCAGTATTTT.

V and J are TRBV30 and TRBJ2-1; D may match TRBD1 or TRBD2 (5 bases each). The V gene's germline CDR1 is GTSNPN and CDR2 SVGIG (reference sequence). The V gene lost 2 bases and the J gene lost 14 bases, with 19 bases spanning the gap. The CDR3 is 13 residues long. CDR3 coding DNA: TGTGCCTGGAGTTCCTCGAGGGGATCCGGGGAGTTCTTC. Protein sequence: CAWSSSRGSGEFF.

This clone was detected only once. This chain links TRBV30 with TRBJ1-1; D remains unclear. Germline V gene lookup returns CDR1 GTSNPN and CDR2 SVGIG (reference sequence). The CDR3 extends over 14 amino acids. V gave up 3 bases and J gave up 0 bases, with 11 bases separating them. The CDR3, as DNA: TGTGCCTGGAGGGCCTCAAGATTGAACACTGAAGCTTTCTTT. This translates into CAWRASRLNTEAFF.

The chain employs TRBV27 and TRBJ1-2; no clear D. Germline CDR1 and CDR2: MNHEY and SMNVEV (reference sequence). Trimming removed 0 bases from V and 8 bases from J, with 10 bases in between. The CDR3 has 13 amino acids. This chain's CDR3 is CASSLSGLDGYTF. The CDR3 coding sequence is TGTGCCAGCAGTTTATCTGGCCTCGACGGCTACACCTTC.

This rearrangement joins TRBV7-2 to TRBJ2-7; the match to TRBD1 covers 8 bases. With 5 bases clipped from V and 3 bases from J, the junction kept 6 bases outside the gene matches. Germline CDR1 SGHTA, CDR2 FQGNSA. The CDR3 extends over 14 amino acids. The CDR3 protein is CASSGDRMSYEQYF. CDR3 nucleotides: TGTGCCAGCAGCGGGGACAGGATGAGCTACGAGCAGTACTTC.

As for this clone: This may arise from a read error, as a much more abundant clone is one base away. The rearrangement joins TRBV15 to TRBJ2-1; D is uncertain. Germline CDR1 reads LNHNV; CDR2 reads YYDKDF (reference sequence). The CDR3 is made up of 11 amino acids. The ends were cut back, 0 bases at V and 8 bases at J, with 2 bases in the middle. CDR3 sequence reads: CATSREHEQFF. CDR3 coding DNA: TGTGCCACCAGCAGAGAGCATGAGCAGTTCTTC.

The V and J genes are TRBV5-5 and TRBJ2-7; 9 bases map to TRBD2. Unmatched junction bases numbered 8, after V lost 0 bases and J lost 7 bases. The CDR3 is made up of 15 amino acids. Germline V gives CDR1 SGHKS, CDR2 YYEKEE (reference sequence). CDR3 residues: CASSLVGGRAGEQYF. The CDR3 nucleotides are TGTGCCAGCAGCTTGGTTGGCGGGAGGGCCGGAGAGCAGTACTTC.

Concerning this clone: Its ends do not fully match the called genes, so a read error is possible. This chain uses TRBV10-3 with TRBJ2-3, with a possible D match to TRBD2 (6 bases). CDR3 length: 14 residues. Germline CDR1 and CDR2: ENHRY and SYGVKD. The CDR3 reads CAIRESGFGDTQYF. CDR3 DNA sequence: TGTGCCATCCGTGAGAGCGGGTTCGGGGATACGCAGTATTTT.

The chain carries TRBV28 and TRBJ2-5; 8 bases map to TRBD1. The V segment lost 6 bases and the J segment 5 bases; nucleotides outside the gene matches: 5. The CDR3 contains 13 residues. Looked up from germline, CDR1 is MDHEN and CDR2 is SYDVKM. The CDR3 coding sequence is TGTGCCAGCAGGGACAGGGAGAGGGAGACCCAGTACTTC. Translated, it gives CASRDRERETQYF.

This chain connects TRBV5-6 to TRBJ2-5; TRBD1 matches at 7 bases. With the DNA end fitting TRBJ2-7 better, the J assignment may be wrong. The CDR3 covers 15 residues. Germline V gene sequence: CDR1 SGHDT, CDR2 YYEEEE. For the CDR3, the DNA is TGTGCCAGCAGCTTTCTGGACAGGCCTTCCTACGAGCAGTACTTC. Amino acids: CASSFLDRPSYEQYF.

This clone was detected only a few times. The chain combines TRBV28 with TRBJ1-2, with D tentatively TRBD1 (6 bases). The CDR3 loop spans 15 amino acids. Per germline, CDR1 MDHEN and CDR2 SYDVKM. With 1 base removed from V and 2 bases from J, the gap between germline ends came to 11 bases. The CDR3 sequence: CASSLLGQKNYGYTF. The CDR3 coding sequence is TGTGCCAGCAGTTTATTGGGACAAAAAAACTATGGCTACACCTTC.

This clone was detected a few times. Additional DNA sequences in this sample encode the identical CDR3. The gene calls are TRBV2 and TRBJ2-3; 8 nucleotides agree with TRBD2. The CDR3 loop spans 14 amino acids. Germline V gene lookup returns CDR1 SNHLY and CDR2 FYNNEI. With 4 bases clipped from V and 1 base from J, the junction kept 1 base outside the gene matches. The CDR3 reads CASSATSGTDTQYF. The CDR3 coding sequence is TGTGCCAGCAGTGCGACTAGCGGCACAGATACGCAGTATTTT.

The J gene is TRBJ2-1, the V gene TRBV7-9; 8 nucleotides agree with TRBD2. The CDR3 covers 18 residues. V dropped 3 bases and J dropped 0; count of bases not matched to a gene: 10. Germline CDR1 reads SEHNR; CDR2 reads FQNEAQ (reference sequence). CDR3 coding DNA: TGTGCCAGCAGCTTGTCGCCGGGAGGGCTTAGCTCCTACAATGAGCAGTTCTTC. It translates to CASSLSPGGLSSYNEQFF.

This chain uses TRBV7-2 with TRBJ2-7; the D is unclear. Germline CDR1 SGHTA, CDR2 FQGNSA. This CDR3 has 14 amino acids. With 2 bases removed from V and 0 bases from J, the gap between germline ends came to 8 bases. The DNA for the CDR3 is TGTGCCAGCAGCTTACAACAGAGCTCCTACGAGCAGTACTTC. As protein: CASSLQQSSYEQYF.

The V gene is TRBV5-1, the J gene TRBJ2-1, with unresolved D. CDR3 length equals 14 residues. Trimming pared 0 bases from V and 5 bases from J, leaving 9 bases between. Germline CDR1 reads SGHRS; CDR2 reads YFSETQ. The CDR3 sequence: CASSLEPTNNEQFF. The CDR3 DNA follows: TGCGCCAGCAGCTTGGAGCCCACTAACAATGAGCAGTTCTTC.

Regarding this clone: Distinct nucleotide sequences in the sample also encode this CDR3. The genes are TRBV9 and TRBJ2-7; 7 bases map to TRBD1. The germline V gene encodes CDR1 SGDLS and CDR2 YYNGEE. The length of the CDR3 is 13 residues. The trim removed 3 bases at V and 2 bases at J, leaving 2 bases unmatched. For the CDR3, the DNA is TGTGCCAGCAGCGGGACAGGCACCTACGAGCAGTACTTC. This gives the protein CASSGTGTYEQYF.

The chain links TRBV5-5 to TRBJ1-1, with TRBD1 identical over 7 bases. V lost 4 bases to trimming and J lost 5 bases; unmatched junction nucleotides: 11. The CDR3 length is 15 residues. Germline values: CDR1 SGHKS, CDR2 YYEKEE (reference sequence). The chain's CDR3 is CASSPRGPNGTEAFF. In DNA, the CDR3 is TGTGCCAGCAGCCCTAGGGGGCCAAACGGTACTGAAGCTTTCTTT.

The V call is TRBV7-3, the J call TRBJ2-7; D tentatively fits TRBD1 or TRBD2 (5 bases each). Germline lookup yields CDR1 SGHTA and CDR2 FQGTGA. This CDR3 spans 13 amino acids. The germline V and J ends were trimmed by 5 bases and 3 bases, with 11 bases remaining between them. The CDR3, as DNA: TGTGCCAGCAGCCCCGGGACGGACTACGAGCAGTACTTC. It yields the protein CASSPGTDYEQYF.

This clone came up once. The chain employs TRBV7-6 and TRBJ2-3; D gene uncertain. The CDR3 spans 13 residues. The germline gives CDR1 SGHVS, CDR2 FNYEAQ. Trimming shortened V by 6 bases and J by 4 bases, and 11 bases separated the two germline ends. The CDR3 here is CASSLQSPDTQYF. CDR3 nucleotides: TGTGCCAGCAGTTTACAAAGCCCAGATACGCAGTATTTT.